The table lists the clone carrying this T cell receptor (beta chain) with a few counts. This record belongs to a study of shared clonotypes between healthy human individuals. Study information: The study enrolled a couple of women and a few men aged 18 to 49. Donors had three CD4 naive, three CD4 memory, two CD8 naive and one CD8 memory plate apiece.

The method was immunoSEQ multiplex PCR; TCRdb's version includes in-frame clones alone and lacks a portion of them. The data hold 600,000 to 800,000 clones, with 55% to 75% observed a single time. There are 15 residues in the CDR3. Germline CDR1 is MNHEY and CDR2 is SMNVEV (reference sequence). With 6 bases removed from V and 3 bases from J, the gap between germline ends came to 16 bases. All of the donors resided in Nashville, Tennessee, and each was a Caucasian adult. Memory CD4+ cells were the fraction left after CD45RA+ naive selection. The J gene is TRBJ2-3, the V gene TRBV27, with a tentative D call TRBD2 (6 bases). The receptor was derived from a woman in her twenties or thirties in good health. The sample comprised memory CD4+ T cells sorted from blood. Subset in this sample: CD45RA-negative fraction. In nucleotides, the CDR3 is TGTGCCAGCAGATTGGTCGGGAGTAGGACAGATACGCAGTATTTT. The encoded protein is CASRLVGSRTDTQYF.